This T cell receptor beta chain derives from a study of cytomegalovirus exposure and HLA in healthy donors. Study details: Roughly 80 million unique TCRs from HLA-typed donors made up an early data release.

13 Jbeta primers and 60 Vbeta primers were used for the PCR. Produced via immunoSEQ multiplex PCR; TCRdb's table is partial and in-frame only. The profile covers 99,000 or so clones, with 78% appearing a single time and approximately 1.3% taken by the ten largest. Turning to this clone: What it binds is not known.

CDR1 and CDR2 from the germline V gene are MRHNA and SNTAGT. With 0 bases clipped from V and 4 bases from J, the junction kept 0 bases outside the gene matches. The CDR3 contains 15 residues. Regarding the study as a whole: The study labeled about 160 TCR beta chains cytomegalovirus-associated. Cytomegalovirus status, reportedly, was diagnosed with high specificity and sensitivity by the classifier. Later, an analysis found that common viral pathogens appeared to be linked with several of the most significant clusters.

Input material: PBMCs. J is TRBJ2-2 and V is TRBV6-4; 9 positions agree with TRBD2. This clonotype was sampled from a man aged 25-45 years in good health and CMV-seronegative. CDR3 protein: CASSDSSGSTGELFF. The CDR3 DNA sequence: TGTGCCAGCAGTGACTCTAGCGGGAGCACCGGGGAGCTGTTTTTT.